This TCR beta chain comes out of a study of cytomegalovirus exposure and HLA in healthy donors. 60 Vbeta and 13 Jbeta primers were used in PCR. This table comes from immunoSEQ multiplex PCR, and its TCRdb copy is limited to in-frame clones, with some not included. The sample yields 100,000 to 150,000 clones, 70% to 85% seen once. Material for sequencing was PBMCs. This TCR derives from a woman aged 50 to 65 in good health and CMV-seronegative.

CDR3 bases: TGTGCCACCCGAGCGAGCTCCTATAATTCACCCCTCCACTTT. Its protein is CATRASSYNSPLHF. The gene calls are TRBV2 and TRBJ1-6; D uncertain. The V end lost 10 bases, the J end lost 0 bases, and 10 bases lay between the germline ends. CDR1 is SNHLY, CDR2 FYNNEI, per germline. The CDR3 is 14 amino acids.